The present entry profiles one TCR beta chain with its context. The naive CD8 subset, CD45RO-negative cells positively selected for CCR7, excluded terminally differentiated effector memory CD45RA+ cells. This entry belongs to a study of shared clonotypes between healthy human individuals. Some clones are missing from TCRdb's copy, which holds only in-frame ones; the method was immunoSEQ multiplex PCR. Of roughly 1,800,000 clones listed, about 95% are singletons. CDR1 is MNHEY, CDR2 SVGAGI, per germline. The trim removed 8 bases at V and 5 bases at J, leaving 7 bases unmatched. This CDR3 comprises 14 residues.

The source of this sequence is a man aged 18 to 30 in good health. V gene TRBV6-5 combines with J gene TRBJ2-7; 12 bases are shared with TRBD2. The sequencing input was naive CD8+ T cells sorted from blood. As DNA, the CDR3 is TGTGCCAGCGGATGGACTAGCGGGACAAACGAGCAGTACTTC. Translating gives CASGWTSGTNEQYF.